This TCR beta chain originates from a study of OX40 agonist ivuxolimab in advanced cancers. Overall study context: Six ivuxolimab dose levels, 0.01 to 10 mg/kg, were given intravenously every 2 weeks. Prior checkpoint blockade (anti-PD-1, anti-PD-L1 or anti-CTLA-4) was permitted; over 30% had it. The study's findings and limits: On average, CD8+ T cells showed a greater number of expanded clones than CD4+.

Remarks on this clone: Antigen unknown.

Patients with a history of autoimmune disease or on systemic immunosuppression were excluded. The CDR3 totals 10 residues. Germline-derived CDR1 and CDR2 are DFQATT and SNEGSKA (reference sequence). V shed 2 bases and J shed 4 bases, with 3 bases lying between them. The assay was immunoSEQ multiplex PCR, and TCRdb's table has in-frame clones only and misses some. Here the sample spans roughly 39,000 clones, approximately 91% being singletons. This sequence originates from an adult with an advanced solid tumor such as melanoma, head and neck, liver or kidney cancer. The V and J genes are TRBV20-1 and TRBJ2-7; D is uncertain. The sequencing here drew on CD4+ or CD8+ T cells sorted from blood, taken in a trial of the OX40 agonist ivuxolimab. CDR3 sequence reads: CSARFYEQYF. CDR3 bases: TGCAGTGCTAGATTTTACGAGCAGTACTTC.